This TCR beta chain is from a study of CXCR3-negative and CXCR3-positive naive CD8 T cells. 5' RACE with UMI labels generated the TRB cDNA libraries. Following a re-call of the 5' RACE reads, TCRdb has one entry per CDR3 protein and lacks DNA. This sample's clone table lists about 98,000 distinct CDR3 sequences. Study results and caveats: Compared with CXCR3-negative naive cells, CXCR3-positive naive cells showed more hydrophobic TRB CDR3s. Diversity in memory CD8+ cells fell much lower than the comparably high levels seen in both naive subsets. Memory cells diverged, while naive CXCR3-positive and CXCR3-negative cells had similar TRBV-TRBJ usage.

Of note for this clonotype: What it binds is not known.

The CDR3 runs to 15 residues. Researchers reported sorting every CD8+ T cell subset in triplicate, 330,000 or so cells per sort. Naive CD8+ T cells showed a CD45RO-CCR7+CD27+CD95- phenotype. The chain employs TRBV12-3 or TRBV12-4 and TRBJ2-7; TCRdb returns TRBD2, unconfirmable since there is no DNA. The sequence was obtained from a human donor in good health. Some clones in this sample may be carry-over from other donors' samples. What was sequenced was naive CXCR3+ CD8+ T cells from blood. Subset indicated: CD45RO-CCR7+CD27+CD95- naive CD8+ T cells expressing CXCR3 (TNR3+). The CDR3 loop reads CASSHRDWSIYEQYF.